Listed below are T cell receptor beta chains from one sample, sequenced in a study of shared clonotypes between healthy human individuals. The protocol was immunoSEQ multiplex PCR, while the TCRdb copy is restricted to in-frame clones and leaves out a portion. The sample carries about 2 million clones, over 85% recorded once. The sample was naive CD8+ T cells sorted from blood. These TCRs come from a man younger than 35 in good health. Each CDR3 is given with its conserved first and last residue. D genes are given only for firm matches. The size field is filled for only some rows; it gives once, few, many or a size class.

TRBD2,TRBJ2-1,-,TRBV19,TGTGCCAGTAACAGGCTAGCGGGAGGGCCCAATGAGCAGTTCTTC,CASNRLAGGPNEQFF
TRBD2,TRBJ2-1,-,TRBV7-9,TGTGCCAGCAGCCCAGCCAGCGGGAGCTCCTACAATGAGCAGTTCTTC,CASSPASGSSYNEQFF
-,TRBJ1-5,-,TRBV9,TGTGCCAGCAGCGTAGGGGATCAGGGCCCCCAGCATTTT,CASSVGDQGPQHF
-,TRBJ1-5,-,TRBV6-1,TGTGCCAGCAGCTCGACAGATTATCAGCCCCAGCATTTT,CASSSTDYQPQHF
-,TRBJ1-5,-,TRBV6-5,TGTGCCAGCAGTTGGGGGGTGGGAAGCAATCAGCCCCAGCATTTT,CASSWGVGSNQPQHF
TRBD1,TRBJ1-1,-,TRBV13,TGTGCCAGCAGCCCCGGGACAGCTAACACTGAAGCTTTCTTT,CASSPGTANTEAFF
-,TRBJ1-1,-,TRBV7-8,TGTGCCAGCAGCCCGGGGGATGGAGTAGCCTTGAACACTGAAGCTTTCTTT,CASSPGDGVALNTEAFF
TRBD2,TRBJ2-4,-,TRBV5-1,TGCGCCAGCAGCTGGGCCCAACGGGGTGGGAGCGGGGGCTACAAAAACATTCAGTACTTC,CASSWAQRGGSGGYKNIQYF
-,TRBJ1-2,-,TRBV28,TGTGCCAGCAGTTTAATGTCAGAGTGGGGCTACACCTTC,CASSLMSEWGYTF
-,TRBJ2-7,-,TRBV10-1,TGCGCCAGCAGCGAGACTAGCTACGAGCAGTACTTC,CASSETSYEQYF
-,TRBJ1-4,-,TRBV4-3,TGCGCCAGCAGCCAAGTTTGGGGGCGTCCAGAAAAACTGTTTTTT,CASSQVWGRPEKLFF
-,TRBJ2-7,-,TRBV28,TGTGCCAGCAGTTTTGTTCGGGATGGCGACGAGCAGTACTTC,CASSFVRDGDEQYF
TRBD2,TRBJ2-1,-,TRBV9,TGTGCCAGCAGCTATGGGACTAGCGGTTCTAATGAGCAGTTCTTC,CASSYGTSGSNEQFF
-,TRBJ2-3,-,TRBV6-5,TGTGCCAGCAGTTACTCGAAGTGGGGAAGTTCAGATACGCAGTATTTT,CASSYSKWGSSDTQYF
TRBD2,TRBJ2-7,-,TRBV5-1,TGCGCCAGCAGCTTAAGCGGGAGTAGGGACGAGCAGTACTTC,CASSLSGSRDEQYF
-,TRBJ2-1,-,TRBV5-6,TGTGCCAGCAGCGTGGGACTTCCAAATGAGCAGTTCTTC,CASSVGLPNEQFF
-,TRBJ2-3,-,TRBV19,TGTGCCAGTAGTCCTGGACTTACAGATACGCAGTATTTT,CASSPGLTDTQYF
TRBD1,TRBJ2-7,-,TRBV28,TGTGCCAGCAGCCTGAGGGACAGGGGGAGTCCCTACGAGCAGTACTTC,CASSLRDRGSPYEQYF
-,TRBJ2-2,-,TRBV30,TGTGCCTGGGCGGCCTCGGGCACCGGGGAGCTGTTTTTT,CAWAASGTGELFF
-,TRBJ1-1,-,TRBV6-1,TGTGCCAGCAGTCTAGCACAGTCTAACACTGAAGCTTTCTTT,CASSLAQSNTEAFF
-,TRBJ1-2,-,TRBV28,TGTGCCAGCAGTTTATATAGGGAAAGCGCCGGCTATGGCTACACCTTC,CASSLYRESAGYGYTF
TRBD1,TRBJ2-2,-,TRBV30,TGTGCCTGGGACAGGGGGCATCCCGGGGAGCTGTTTTTT,CAWDRGHPGELFF
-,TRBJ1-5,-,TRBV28,TGTGCCAGCAGGCTTATCAATCAGCCCCAGCATTTT,CASRLINQPQHF
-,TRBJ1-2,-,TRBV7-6,TGTGCCAGCAGCTTAGAGCTGGGACTCGACTATGGCTACACCTTC,CASSLELGLDYGYTF
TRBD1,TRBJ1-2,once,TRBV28,TGTGCCAGCAGTGTCACCGGGACAGGGGGTTCGTACTTCTATGGCTACACCTTC,CASSVTGTGGSYFYGYTF
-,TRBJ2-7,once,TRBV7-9,TGTGCCAGCAGCTTAGCCCCCATAGGCAGCAAGTACGAGCAGTACTTC,CASSLAPIGSKYEQYF
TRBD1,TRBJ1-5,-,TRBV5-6,TGTGCCAGCAGCGGCCGGGACAGGGGACAGCCCCAGCATTTT,CASSGRDRGQPQHF
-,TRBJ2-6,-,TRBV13,TGTGCCAGCAGCTCCCCGACGGTCTCTGGGGCCAACGTCCTGACTTTC,CASSSPTVSGANVLTF
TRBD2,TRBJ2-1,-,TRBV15,TGTGCCACCAGCAGAGATTTGGGACTAGCGTCTGAGCAGTTCTTC,CATSRDLGLASEQFF
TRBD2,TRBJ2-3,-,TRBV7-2,TGTGCCAGCAGCTTAACGGGAGGGCCATCAGATACGCAGTATTTT,CASSLTGGPSDTQYF
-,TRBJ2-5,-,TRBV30,TGTGCCTGGAGTGGAGAGACCCAGTACTTC,CAWSGETQYF
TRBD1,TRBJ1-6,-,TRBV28,TGTGCCAGCAGTGATCCGGGACAGGGGTATTCACCCCTCCACTTT,CASSDPGQGYSPLHF
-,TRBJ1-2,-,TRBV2,TGTGCCAGCAGTGACCATTATGGCTACACCTTC,CASSDHYGYTF
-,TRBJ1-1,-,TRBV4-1,TGCGCCAGCAGCCAAGTAGTACAGGACCTACTCATGAACACTGAAGCTTTCTTT,CASSQVVQDLLMNTEAFF
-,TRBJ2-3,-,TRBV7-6,TGTGCCAGCAGCTTAGACCCAGGGAAGAGCACAGATACGCAGTATTTT,CASSLDPGKSTDTQYF
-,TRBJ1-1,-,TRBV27,TGTGCCAGCAGTTTATTGGGAACGAACACTGAAGCTTTCTTT,CASSLLGTNTEAFF
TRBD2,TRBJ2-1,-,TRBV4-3,TGCGCCAGCAGCCAAGTCGCAGCGGGAGAGGCGGATGAGCAGTTCTTC,CASSQVAAGEADEQFF
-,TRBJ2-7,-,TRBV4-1,TGCGCCAGCAGCCCATCCCCATCCTACGAGCAGTACTTC,CASSPSPSYEQYF
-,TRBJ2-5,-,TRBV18,TGTGCCAGCTCACCCCCCGGGGAGACCCAGTACTTC,CASSPPGETQYF
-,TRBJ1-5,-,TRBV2,TGTGCCAGCAGTGGTCAGGGGAATCAGCCCCAGCATTTT,CASSGQGNQPQHF
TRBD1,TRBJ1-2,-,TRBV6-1,TGTGCCAGCAGTGAAGGCGGACAGGCCCTTCCCTATGGCTACACCTTC,CASSEGGQALPYGYTF
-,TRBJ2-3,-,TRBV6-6,TGTGCCAGCAGCTGGACTACGGGGTTGGATACGCAGTATTTT,CASSWTTGLDTQYF
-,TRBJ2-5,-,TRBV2,TGTGCCAGCAGTGATTCGCAGCTTAAGGAGACCCAGTACTTC,CASSDSQLKETQYF
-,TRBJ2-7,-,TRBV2,TGTGCCAGCAGCGCTTGGGGGTGGGACGAGCAGTACTTC,CASSAWGWDEQYF
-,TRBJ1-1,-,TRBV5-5,TGTGCCAGCAGCTTGGCCGGTGGGGTTGACACTGAAGCTTTCTTT,CASSLAGGVDTEAFF